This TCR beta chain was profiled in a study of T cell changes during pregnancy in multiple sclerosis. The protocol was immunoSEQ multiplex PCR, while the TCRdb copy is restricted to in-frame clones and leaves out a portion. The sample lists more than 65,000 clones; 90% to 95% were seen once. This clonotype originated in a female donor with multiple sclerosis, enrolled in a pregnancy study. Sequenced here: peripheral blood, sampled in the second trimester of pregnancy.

The CDR3 DNA follows: TGTGCCACCAGCACGACGGGACAGGGATGGGACACTGAAGCTTTCTTT. Amino acids: CATSTTGQGWDTEAFF. The gene calls are TRBV15 and TRBJ1-1, with 9 bases aligning to TRBD1. The CDR3 sequence is 16 residues long. Germline lookup yields CDR1 LNHNV and CDR2 YYDKDF (reference sequence). V was clipped by 4 bases and J by 3 bases; unmatched bases: 9.